The 16 T cell receptor beta chains below all came from one sample that was sequenced in a study of blood T cell repertoires in COVID-19. The method was immunoSEQ multiplex PCR; TCRdb's version includes in-frame clones alone and lacks a portion of them. The data show some 310,000 clones, with around nine tenths seen just once and 1% held by the top ten. Material for sequencing was peripheral blood. The source is a man aged 45-65 years with active or convalescent COVID-19.

There are a few counts of this clone. Written as DNA, the CDR3 is TGTGCCAGCAGCTTTGGACTTGGACAGGGGAGGCATGAGCAGTTCTTC. Translated: CASSFGLGQGRHEQFF. The chain joins TRBV5-4 to TRBJ2-1; 9 bases align to TRBD1. CDR1 and CDR2 (germline): SGHNT, YYREEE (reference sequence). With 2 bases clipped from V and 8 bases from J, the junction kept 11 bases outside the gene matches. This CDR3 has 16 amino acids.

This clone occurred a few times. The rearrangement uses TRBV24-1 and TRBJ2-3, with D maybe TRBD2 (6 bases). Germline-derived CDR1 and CDR2 are KGHDR and SFDVKD. CDR3 length: 14 residues. Trimming took off 3 bases at V and 4 bases at J, with 10 bases between the two ends. The DNA of the CDR3 is TGTGCCACCAGTGATGCCACGGGGGCAGATACGCAGTATTTT. Protein: CATSDATGADTQYF.

The chain joins TRBV2 to TRBJ2-5; perhaps TRBD2 as D (6 bases). V lost 7 bases and J lost 2, with 11 bases in between. The CDR3 consists of 13 residues. Germline V gene data show CDR1 as SNHLY and CDR2 as FYNNEI. The CDR3 here is CASKTGVQETQYF. The CDR3 nucleotides read TGTGCCAGCAAGACGGGAGTACAAGAGACCCAGTACTTC.

This clone appeared once. V and J are TRBV28 and TRBJ2-7; D is perhaps TRBD1 (6 bases). The CDR3 contains 13 residues. V lost 5 bases, J lost 6 bases, and 14 bases lay in between. The germline V gene has CDR1 MDHEN and CDR2 SYDVKM. The CDR3: CASSGGGKVEQYF. CDR3 DNA sequence: TGTGCCAGCAGTGGGGGCGGCAAGGTCGAGCAGTACTTC.

The J gene is TRBJ2-3, the V gene TRBV24-1, with 12 bases fitting TRBD2. The V gene's germline CDR1 is KGHDR and CDR2 SFDVKD. The J segment lost 4 bases and the V segment lost 5 bases, leaving 6 bases of the junction unmatched. This CDR3 contains 16 residues. The CDR3 here is CATSGTSGKSPDTQYF. The CDR3 DNA reads as TGTGCCACCAGTGGGACTAGCGGGAAGTCACCAGATACGCAGTATTTT.

The V call is TRBV3-1 (or the pseudogene TRBV3-2), the J call TRBJ1-1; TRBD1 agrees at 9 bases. Germline V gene sequence: CDR1 LGHDT, CDR2 YNNKEL (reference sequence). V trimming: 8 bases; J trimming: 0 bases; junction bases outside the gene matches: 1. This CDR3 spans 13 amino acids. The CDR3 loop reads CASGTGMNTEAFF. The CDR3 DNA reads as TGTGCCAGCGGGACAGGGATGAACACTGAAGCTTTCTTT.

The rearrangement uses TRBV2 and TRBJ1-5; 7 nucleotides align to TRBD1. This CDR3 comprises 14 residues. V trimming: 4 bases; J trimming: 4 bases; junction bases outside the gene matches: 4. CDR1 and CDR2 (germline): SNHLY, FYNNEI. CDR3 residues: CASSGDSRNQPQHF. Here the CDR3 DNA reads TGTGCCAGCAGTGGGGACAGCAGGAATCAGCCCCAGCATTTT. The full variable domain, in which reference TRBV2 and TRBJ1-5 provide the parts outside the CDR3, is EPEVTQTPSHQVTQMGQEVILRCVPISNHLYFYWYRQILGQKVEFLVSFYNNEISEKSEIFDDQFSVERPDGSNFTLKIRSTKLEDSAMYFCASSGDSRNQPQHFGDGTRLSIL.

This rearrangement joins TRBV7-2 to TRBJ1-2, with 7 bases that match TRBD1. The CDR3 extends over 14 amino acids. V shed 4 bases, J shed 4 bases, and the junction held 6 bases outside the gene matches. CDR1 and CDR2 from the germline V gene are SGHTA and FQGNSA. The DNA of the CDR3 is TGTGCCAGCAGCTCGACAGGGTTGGGCTATGGCTACACCTTC. It is translated as CASSSTGLGYGYTF.

V usage is TRBV7-9 and J usage is TRBJ1-1; 8 bases map to TRBD1. Germline values: CDR1 SEHNR, CDR2 FQNEAQ (reference sequence). This CDR3 is 13 amino acids long. Trimming cost V 4 bases and J 8 bases; bases outside gene matches: 6. The CDR3 sequence: CASSWTGLTEAFF. The CDR3, as DNA: TGTGCCAGCAGCTGGACAGGGCTCACCGAAGCTTTCTTT.

V gene TRBV6-5 combines with J gene TRBJ2-2; a weak D match, TRBD1 (5 bases). V dropped 5 bases and J dropped 6 bases, with 13 bases sitting between them. The length of the CDR3 is 14 residues. From germline, CDR1 is MNHEY and CDR2 SVGAGI. In DNA, the CDR3 is TGTGCCAGCAGTCGAACTCAGGGTGCCGGGGAGCTGTTTTTT. Translation: CASSRTQGAGELFF.

Concerning this clone: An end of the junction differs from the germline gene, which may be a read error. The sample holds other DNA sequences that translate to the same CDR3. V usage is TRBV5-1 and J usage is TRBJ2-1; no clear D gene. The CDR3 covers 13 residues. Germline CDR1 SGHRS, CDR2 YFSETQ. CDR3 region: CASSSYLANEQFF. CDR3 nucleotides: TGCGCCAGTAGCTCTTACTTAGCTAATGAGCAGTTCTTC. The complete variable domain, with remaining parts taken from reference TRBV5-1 and TRBJ2-1, reads KAGVTQTPRYLIKTRGQQVTLSCSPISGHRSVSWYQQTPGQGLQFLFEYFSETQRNKGNFPGRFSGRQFSNSRSEMNVSTLELGDSALYLCASSSYLANEQFFGPGTRLTVL.

The chain is built from TRBV18 and TRBJ2-2; D is perhaps TRBD2 (5 bases). The CDR3 consists of 16 residues. The V gene lost 5 bases and the J gene lost 2 bases, with 15 bases spanning the gap. Germline CDR1 KGHSH, CDR2 LQKENI. The CDR3, as DNA: TGTGCCAGCTCATCAGAGCCGGGAACTAACACCGGGGAGCTGTTTTTT. Protein sequence: CASSSEPGTNTGELFF.

The V call is TRBV29-1, the J call TRBJ1-2; TRBD1 is a possible D gene (6 bases). Germline CDR1 SQVTM, CDR2 ANQGSEA. Deletions cut 4 bases from V and 6 bases from J, with 18 bases between. The CDR3 sequence is 14 residues long. The CDR3 loop is CSVGRGRRGDGYTF. For the CDR3, the DNA is TGCAGCGTTGGGCGGGGGCGCCGGGGCGATGGCTACACCTTC.

This clone was counted a few times. V usage is TRBV6-1 and J usage is TRBJ2-5; D gene uncertain. V lost 3 bases and J lost 2, with 13 bases in between. Looked up from germline, CDR1 is MNHNS and CDR2 is SASEGT. This CDR3 spans 15 amino acids. CDR3: CASSEGSHVQETQYF. DNA of the CDR3: TGTGCCAGCAGTGAGGGCAGCCACGTACAAGAGACCCAGTACTTC.

Points on this clone: This CDR3 is also generated by other DNA sequences in the sample. The chain carries TRBV5-1 and TRBJ2-7; tentatively, D is TRBD2 (6 bases). This CDR3 contains 12 residues. The ends were cut back, 1 base at V and 6 bases at J, with 8 bases in the middle. The germline V gene has CDR1 SGHRS and CDR2 YFSETQ. The CDR3 DNA sequence: TGCGCCAGCAGCTTGTCGGGGGTCGAGCAGTACTTC. It is translated as CASSLSGVEQYF. The entire variable domain, with the rest obtained from reference TRBV5-1 and TRBJ2-7, is as follows: KAGVTQTPRYLIKTRGQQVTLSCSPISGHRSVSWYQQTPGQGLQFLFEYFSETQRNKGNFPGRFSGRQFSNSRSEMNVSTLELGDSALYLCASSLSGVEQYFGPGTRLTVT.

This clone is a singleton in its sample. V and J are TRBV3-1 (or the pseudogene TRBV3-2) and TRBJ1-5; the match to TRBD1 covers 8 bases. J gave up 4 bases and V 1 base, and 3 bases lay outside the gene matches. Germline assignment: CDR1 LGHDT and CDR2 YNNKEL (reference sequence). The CDR3 extends over 15 amino acids. The CDR3 protein is CASSQGTGRNQPQHF. In DNA form, the CDR3 reads TGTGCCAGCAGCCAAGGGACAGGGAGGAATCAGCCCCAGCATTTT.